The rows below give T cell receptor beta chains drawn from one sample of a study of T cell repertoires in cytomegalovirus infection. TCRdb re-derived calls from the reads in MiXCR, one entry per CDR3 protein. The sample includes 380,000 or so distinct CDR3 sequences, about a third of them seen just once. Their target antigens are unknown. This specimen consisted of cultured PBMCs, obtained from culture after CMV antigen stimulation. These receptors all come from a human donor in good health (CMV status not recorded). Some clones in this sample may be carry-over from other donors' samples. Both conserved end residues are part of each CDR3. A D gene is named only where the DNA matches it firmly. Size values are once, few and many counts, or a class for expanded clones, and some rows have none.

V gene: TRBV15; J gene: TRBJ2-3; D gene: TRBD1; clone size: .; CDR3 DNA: TGTGCCACCAGCAGATCGGGACAGCCTATCACAGATACGCAGTATTTT; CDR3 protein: CATSRSGQPITDTQYF
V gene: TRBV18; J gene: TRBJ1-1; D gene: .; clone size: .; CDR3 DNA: TGTGCCAGCTCACCCAGTGAGGGTATCACTGAAGCTTTCTTT; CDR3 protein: CASSPSEGITEAFF
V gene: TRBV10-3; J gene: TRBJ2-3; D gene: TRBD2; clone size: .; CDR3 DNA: TGTGCCATCAGGACAAGCGGGATGAGCACAGATACGCAGTATTTT; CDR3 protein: CAIRTSGMSTDTQYF
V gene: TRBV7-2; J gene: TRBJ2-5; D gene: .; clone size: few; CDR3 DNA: TGTGCCAGCAGCTCCGTGACAGAACCGTGGGAGACCCAGTACTTC; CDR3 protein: CASSSVTEPWETQYF
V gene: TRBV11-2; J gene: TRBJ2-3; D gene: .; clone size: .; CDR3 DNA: TGTGCCAGCAGCTTAGCCGGACGGGACTCTACCACAGATACGCAGTATTTT; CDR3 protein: CASSLAGRDSTTDTQYF
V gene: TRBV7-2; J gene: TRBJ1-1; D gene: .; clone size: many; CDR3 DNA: TGTGCCAGCAGCTTAGTCCCAGGGTACACTGAAGCTTTCTTT; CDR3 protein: CASSLVPGYTEAFF
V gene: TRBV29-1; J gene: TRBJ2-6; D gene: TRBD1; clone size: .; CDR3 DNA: TGCAGCGTTGAAGATAGGGACAGGTCTGGGGCCAACGTCCTGACTTTC; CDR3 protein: CSVEDRDRSGANVLTF
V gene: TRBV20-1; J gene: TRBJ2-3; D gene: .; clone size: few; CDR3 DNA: TGCAGTGCTGCGCCATTAGGGGACCCCACAGATACGCAGTATTTT; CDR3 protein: CSAAPLGDPTDTQYF
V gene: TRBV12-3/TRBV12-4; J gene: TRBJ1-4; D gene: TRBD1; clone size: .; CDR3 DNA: TGTGCCAGCACCCTGGGACAGGGGGAAGAAAAACTGTTTTTT; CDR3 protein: CASTLGQGEEKLFF
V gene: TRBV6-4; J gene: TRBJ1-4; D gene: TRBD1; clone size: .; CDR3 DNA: TGTGCCAGCAGTGGACAGGGCTCAACTAATGAAAAACTGTTTTTT; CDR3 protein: CASSGQGSTNEKLFF
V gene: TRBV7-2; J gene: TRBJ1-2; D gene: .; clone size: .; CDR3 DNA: TGTGCCAGCAGCTTGCACCGCGGGGACTATGGCTACACCTTC; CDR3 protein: CASSLHRGDYGYTF
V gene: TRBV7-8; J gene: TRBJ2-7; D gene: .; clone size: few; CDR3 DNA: TGTGCCAGCAGCTTAAAGATGTGGCAGGAAGACTACGAGCAGTACTTC; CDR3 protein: CASSLKMWQEDYEQYF
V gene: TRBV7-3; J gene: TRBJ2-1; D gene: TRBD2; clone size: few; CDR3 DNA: TGTGCCAGCAGCTCACCCTTAGCGGGAGGGTCCTTTAGCTCCTACAATGAGCAGTTCTTC; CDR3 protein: CASSSPLAGGSFSSYNEQFF
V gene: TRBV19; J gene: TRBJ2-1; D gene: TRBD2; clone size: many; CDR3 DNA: TGTGCCAGTAGTATAGACACACCCGGGACTAGCGGGAGAAACAATGAGCAGTTCTTC; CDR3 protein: CASSIDTPGTSGRNNEQFF
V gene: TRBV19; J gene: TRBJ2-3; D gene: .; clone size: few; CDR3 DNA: TGTGCCAGTAGCTTGCTAGTCTTTTCGGGAGATACGCAGTATTTT; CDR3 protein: CASSLLVFSGDTQYF
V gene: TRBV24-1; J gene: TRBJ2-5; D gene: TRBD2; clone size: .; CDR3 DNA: TGTGCCACCAGTGACCAATCAACGGGCCTAGCGGACTTAGAGACCCAGTACTTC; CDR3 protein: CATSDQSTGLADLETQYF
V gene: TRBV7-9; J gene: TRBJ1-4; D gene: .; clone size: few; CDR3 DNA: TGTGCCAGCAGCTTAGTAGGGACAACTAATGAAAAACTGTTTTTT; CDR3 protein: CASSLVGTTNEKLFF
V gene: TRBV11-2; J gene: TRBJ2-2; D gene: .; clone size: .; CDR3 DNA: TGTGCCAGCAGCTTTTCGTTCGGGGAGCTGTTTTTT; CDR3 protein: CASSFSFGELFF
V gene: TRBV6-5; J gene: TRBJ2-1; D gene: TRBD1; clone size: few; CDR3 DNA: TGTGCCAGCACCCGACGGACAGGGTGGATGGGCAATGAGCAGTTCTTC; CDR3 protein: CASTRRTGWMGNEQFF
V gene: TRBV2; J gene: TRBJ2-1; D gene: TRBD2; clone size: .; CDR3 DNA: TGTGCCAGCAGTGAAGCGGGACTAGCGGGGAACAATGAGCAGTTCTTC; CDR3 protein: CASSEAGLAGNNEQFF
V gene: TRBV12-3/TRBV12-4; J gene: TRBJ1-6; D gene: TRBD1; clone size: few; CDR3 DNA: TGTGCCAGCAGTCGTGGACAGGGCGGGTCACCCCTCCACTTT; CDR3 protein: CASSRGQGGSPLHF
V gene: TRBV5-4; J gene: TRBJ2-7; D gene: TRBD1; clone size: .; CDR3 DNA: TGTGCCAGCAGCTTGGAACCGGGACAGGGGGGATACGAGCAGTACTTC; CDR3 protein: CASSLEPGQGGYEQYF
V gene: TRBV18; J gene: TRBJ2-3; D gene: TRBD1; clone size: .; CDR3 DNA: TGTGCCAGCTCACCGGGACAGGCTATCCATACGCAGTATTTT; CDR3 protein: CASSPGQAIHTQYF
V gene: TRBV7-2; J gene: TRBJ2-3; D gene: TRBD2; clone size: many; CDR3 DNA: TGTGCCAGCAGCTTAGACCCGGGAGGGGTGACAGATACGCAGTATTTT; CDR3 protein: CASSLDPGGVTDTQYF
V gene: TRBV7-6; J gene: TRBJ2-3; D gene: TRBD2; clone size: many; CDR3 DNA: TGTGCCAGCAGCAAAACTAGCGGGAGGGCTGGAGATACGCAGTATTTT; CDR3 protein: CASSKTSGRAGDTQYF
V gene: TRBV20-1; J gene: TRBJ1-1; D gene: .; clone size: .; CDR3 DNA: TGCAGTGCCGAGCCACCCGGTGGACCTGAAGCTTTCTTT; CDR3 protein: CSAEPPGGPEAFF
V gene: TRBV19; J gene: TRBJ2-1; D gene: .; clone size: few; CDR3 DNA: TGTGCCAGTTCGGGAATTGCGGGCAATGAGCAGTTCTTC; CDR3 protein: CASSGIAGNEQFF
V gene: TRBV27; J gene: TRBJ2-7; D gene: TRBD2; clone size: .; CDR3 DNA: TGTGCCAGCAGTCCCCCTGGACTAGCGGGTGCCCCCCAGCAGTACTTC; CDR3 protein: CASSPPGLAGAPQQYF
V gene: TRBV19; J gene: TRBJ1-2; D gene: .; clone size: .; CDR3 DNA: TGTGCCAGTAGTCCAACCCAATCGGGCGGCTACACCTTC; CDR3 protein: CASSPTQSGGYTF
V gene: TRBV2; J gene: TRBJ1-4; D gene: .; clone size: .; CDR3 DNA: TGTGCCAGCAGTGAAGGGGGTGCAAAGTTTTTT; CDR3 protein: CASSEGGAKFF
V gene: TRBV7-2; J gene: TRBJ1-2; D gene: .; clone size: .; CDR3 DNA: TGTGCCAGCAGCCCGCGGACAGTCGACTACACCTTC; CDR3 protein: CASSPRTVDYTF
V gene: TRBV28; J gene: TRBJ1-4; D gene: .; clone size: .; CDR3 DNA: TGTGCCAGCAGAGAGACAGTTTCGGGAAAACTGTTTTTT; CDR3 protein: CASRETVSGKLFF
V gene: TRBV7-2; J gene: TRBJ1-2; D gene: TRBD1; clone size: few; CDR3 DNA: TGTGCCAGCAGCTCCCGAAGTAGGACAGGCCACTATGGCTACACCTTC; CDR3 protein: CASSSRSRTGHYGYTF
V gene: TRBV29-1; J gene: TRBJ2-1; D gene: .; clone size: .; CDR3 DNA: TGCAGCGTTGAAGCTCGGCAGGGAGTCTACAATGAGCAGTTCTTC; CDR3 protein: CSVEARQGVYNEQFF